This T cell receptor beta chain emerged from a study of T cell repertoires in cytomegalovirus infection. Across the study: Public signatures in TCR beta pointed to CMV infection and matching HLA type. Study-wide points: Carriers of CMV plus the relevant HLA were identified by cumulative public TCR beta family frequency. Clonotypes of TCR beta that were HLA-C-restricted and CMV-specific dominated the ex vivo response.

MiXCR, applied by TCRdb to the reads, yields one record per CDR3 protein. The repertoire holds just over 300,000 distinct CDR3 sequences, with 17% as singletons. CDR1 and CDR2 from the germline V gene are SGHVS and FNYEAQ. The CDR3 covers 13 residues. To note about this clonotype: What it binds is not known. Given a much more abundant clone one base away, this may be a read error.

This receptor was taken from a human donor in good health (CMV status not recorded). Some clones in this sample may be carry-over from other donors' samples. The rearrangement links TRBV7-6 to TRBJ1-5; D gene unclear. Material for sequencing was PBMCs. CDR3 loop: CASSWGEGQHQHF. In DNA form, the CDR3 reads TGTGCCAGCAGCTGGGGAGAGGGTCAGCACCAGCATTTT.